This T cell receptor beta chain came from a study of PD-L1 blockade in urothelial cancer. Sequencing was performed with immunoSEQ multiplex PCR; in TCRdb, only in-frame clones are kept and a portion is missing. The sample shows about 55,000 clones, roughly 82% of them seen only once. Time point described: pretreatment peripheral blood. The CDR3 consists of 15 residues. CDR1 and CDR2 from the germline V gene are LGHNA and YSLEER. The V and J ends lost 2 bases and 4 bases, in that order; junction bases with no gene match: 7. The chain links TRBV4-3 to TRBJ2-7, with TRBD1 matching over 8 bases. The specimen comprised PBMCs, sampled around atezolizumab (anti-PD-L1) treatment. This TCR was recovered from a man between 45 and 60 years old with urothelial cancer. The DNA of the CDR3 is TGCGCCAGCAGCCAAACACAGGGGGGCGGGTACGAGCAGTACTTC. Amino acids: CASSQTQGGGYEQYF.